This is a list of T cell receptor beta chains from one sample in a study of T cell repertoires in cytomegalovirus infection. TCRdb fed the reads into MiXCR, producing one record per CDR3 protein. The sample has 740,000 or so distinct CDR3 sequences; under 40% are singletons. The sample comprised PBMCs. All receptors come from a human donor in good health (CMV status not recorded). Some clones in this sample may be carry-over from other donors' samples. CDR3s include the opening cysteine and the closing phenylalanine or tryptophan. The D gene is left open where the match is weak.

j_gene	v_gene	d_gene	CDR3aa
TRBJ1-1	TRBV28	TRBD1	CASRPEDREGAFF
TRBJ1-1	TRBV11-2	.	CASSSVRGNTEAFF
TRBJ1-5	TRBV6-5	TRBD1	CASRKDRGNQPQHF
TRBJ2-1	TRBV7-2	TRBD2	CASSRRASGSADEQFF
TRBJ1-3	TRBV10-3	.	CAISEAGTIYF
TRBJ1-1	TRBV12-3/TRBV12-4	.	CASSLPGQPWGAFF
TRBJ2-3	TRBV5-1	.	CASSPAFGLTDTQYF
TRBJ2-5	TRBV12-3/TRBV12-4	.	CASSFLLETQYF
TRBJ1-1	TRBV19	TRBD1	CASSLQGAGRAFF
TRBJ2-7	TRBV7-6	.	CASSSLEYEQYF
TRBJ2-2	TRBV7-2	TRBD2	CASSLYQAGDITGELFF
TRBJ2-7	TRBV7-8	TRBD1	CASSLGTLVAGGNEQYF
TRBJ1-2	TRBV27	.	CASSSGALNGYTF
TRBJ1-1	TRBV12-3/TRBV12-4	.	CASSLPHRMNTEAFF
TRBJ2-5	TRBV7-2	.	CASSYELTWTAETQYF
TRBJ2-7	TRBV4-1	.	CASSEPHRHQYF
TRBJ1-5	TRBV18	.	CASSPPGARGRQPQHF
TRBJ2-3	TRBV6-1	.	CASSPRGLGTDTQYF
TRBJ2-7	TRBV7-8	TRBD2	CASSHDGASGGNPYEQYF
TRBJ2-2	TRBV12-3/TRBV12-4	TRBD2	CASRPGLAGPGELFF
TRBJ2-2	TRBV9	.	CASSPRPWANTGELFF
TRBJ2-7	TRBV12-3/TRBV12-4	TRBD2	CASSFRGGTTYEQYF
TRBJ2-7	TRBV2	TRBD2	CASKPTSEVYEQYF
TRBJ2-7	TRBV28	.	CASSLDRLYEQYF
TRBJ2-2	TRBV7-3	TRBD1	CASSRTGVSGGELFF
TRBJ1-6	TRBV11-2	.	CASSLGSNSPLHF
TRBJ2-3	TRBV27	.	CASSSRRDETSTDTQYF
TRBJ1-1	TRBV7-9	TRBD1	CASSLEGAHTEAFF
TRBJ1-1	TRBV29-1	.	CSVDSAANTEAFF
TRBJ2-1	TRBV19	TRBD2	CASSIDATSGSSYNEQFF
TRBJ1-5	TRBV28	.	CASSELREAGQPQHF
TRBJ2-1	TRBV11-3	TRBD2	CASSALAAAYNEPFF
TRBJ1-5	TRBV6-1	.	CASSEQDWEWANQPQHF
TRBJ2-5	TRBV28	TRBD2	CASSYSGWQETQYF
TRBJ1-1	TRBV12-3/TRBV12-4	TRBD1	CASSLGQGATEAFF
TRBJ2-3	TRBV7-7	TRBD2	CASSLEIAGGADTQYF
TRBJ2-1	TRBV7-6	.	CASSFGSNEQFF
TRBJ1-6	TRBV6-6	.	CASSRPGTDYNSPLHF
TRBJ2-2	TRBV4-1	TRBD1	CASSTAGQGTGELFF
TRBJ2-4	TRBV7-2	.	CASHQGLAKNIQYF
TRBJ2-7	TRBV27	.	CASSLSPDYEQYF
TRBJ1-1	TRBV20-1	.	CSARGTLGGNTEAFF
TRBJ2-1	TRBV5-1	.	CASSLGESYNEQFF
TRBJ2-6	TRBV4-1	.	CASSQDGESILSGANVLTF
TRBJ1-2	TRBV7-3	TRBD1	CASSPNPGQENGALSYGYTF